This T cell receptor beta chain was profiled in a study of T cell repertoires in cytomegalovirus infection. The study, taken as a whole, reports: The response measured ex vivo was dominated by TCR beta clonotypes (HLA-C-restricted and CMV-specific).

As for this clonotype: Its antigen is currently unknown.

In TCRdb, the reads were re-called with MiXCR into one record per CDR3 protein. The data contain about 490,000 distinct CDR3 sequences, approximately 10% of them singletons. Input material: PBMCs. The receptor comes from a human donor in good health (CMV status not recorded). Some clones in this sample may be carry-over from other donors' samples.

The CDR3 reads CATQGGGGSTEQFF. Here the CDR3 DNA reads TGTGCCACCCAAGGGGGGGGGGGTTCCACTGAGCAGTTCTTC. This chain joins TRBV19 and TRBJ2-1, with a tentative D call TRBD2 (7 bases). The CDR3 extends over 14 amino acids. Germline V gives CDR1 LNHDA, CDR2 SQIVND (reference sequence). V was clipped by 10 bases and J by 9 bases, with 22 bases between them.